The T cell receptor (beta chain) under discussion was sequenced for a study of beta chain features in type 1 diabetes. Study results and caveats: PCR might favor shorter templates, but any such skew would affect patients and controls equally. Researchers cautioned that cDNA sequencing could over-represent cells with high TCR expression. Researchers report that Type 1 diabetes patients had moderately but significantly shorter TCRB CDR3s across all four CD4+ subsets.

In total, each donor contributed a single heparinised blood draw that averaged around 110 mL. A sort by CD45RO/CCR7/CD25/CD127/CD95/CD27 yielded CD4+ naive, central memory, regulatory and stem cell-like memory cells. Reverse transcribing all isolated RNA meant expressed TCRB transcripts were sequenced. The protocol was immunoSEQ multiplex PCR, while the TCRdb copy is restricted to in-frame clones and leaves out a portion. Here the sample spans hundreds of thousands of clones, about an eighth being singletons. Points on this clone: Its cognate antigen is unknown.

CDR1 and CDR2 from the germline V gene are GTSNPN and SVGIG (reference sequence). The CDR3 is 14 residues long. The V and J ends lost 1 base and 4 bases respectively, with 11 bases between them. The sequenced sample was naive CD4+ T cells from blood. The receptor was isolated from a man between 18 and 35 years old with type 1 diabetes. V is TRBV30 and J is TRBJ1-5, with D unresolved. The CDR3, as DNA: TGTGCCTGGAGTGAAAGAAAGACAAATCAGCCCCAGCATTTT. It is translated as CAWSERKTNQPQHF.